The present T cell receptor (beta chain) was sequenced within a study of T cell repertoires in cytomegalovirus infection. The overall study: From public TCR beta signatures came an indication of both CMV infection and matching HLA type.

Details on this clonotype: The antigen remains undetermined.

Germline CDR1 and CDR2: MNHEY and SVGAGI. Trimming took off 4 bases at V and 2 bases at J, with 17 bases between the two ends. The CDR3 consists of 16 residues. TCRdb re-called the reads with MiXCR, one entry per CDR3 protein. The sample consists of hundreds of thousands of distinct CDR3 sequences, about 33% of them appearing once. The gene calls are TRBV6-5 and TRBJ1-2; D may be TRBD1 (5 bases). This sequence originates from a human donor in good health (CMV status not recorded). Some clones in this sample may be carry-over from other donors' samples. The sample was cultured CD8+ T cells from PBMCs, taken from culture after CMV antigen stimulation. This chain's CDR3 is CASSSQVDTTNYGYTF. CDR3 DNA sequence: TGTGCCAGCAGTTCCCAAGTGGACACCACAAACTATGGCTACACCTTC.